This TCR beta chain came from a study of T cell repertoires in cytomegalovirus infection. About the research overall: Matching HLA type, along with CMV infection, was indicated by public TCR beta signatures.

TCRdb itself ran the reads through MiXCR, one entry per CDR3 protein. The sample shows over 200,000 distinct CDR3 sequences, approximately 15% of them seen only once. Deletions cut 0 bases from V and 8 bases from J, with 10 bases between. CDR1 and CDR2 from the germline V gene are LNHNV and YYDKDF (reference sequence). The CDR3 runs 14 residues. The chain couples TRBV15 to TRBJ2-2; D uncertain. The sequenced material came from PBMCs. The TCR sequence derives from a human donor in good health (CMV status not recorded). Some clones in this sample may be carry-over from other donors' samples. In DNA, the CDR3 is TGTGCCACCAGCAGAGATCCAGTGGCTGGGGAGCTGTTTTTT. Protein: CATSRDPVAGELFF.